This T cell receptor (beta chain) was retrieved from a study of blood T cell repertoires in COVID-19. About the research overall: Samples of COVID-19 (acute and convalescent) were obtained from the United States, Italy and Spain. Nucleic acid was either cDNA or gDNA, and it came from T cells, B-cell-depleted T cells, or PBMCs.

While infection was still active, Seattle patients were enrolled and then followed longitudinally. As processed by the authors: Estimated nucleated cell counts came from reference gene primer amplification. Profiled with immunoSEQ multiplex PCR; TCRdb holds only in-frame clones, not every one. The V and J calls and clone size are taken from that table; D and trimming were inferred from the DNA. The table has some 80,000 clones, roughly three quarters seen once. Only a few counts were recorded for this clone. The CDR3 is made up of 16 amino acids. Trimming shortened V by 3 bases and J by 0 bases, and 14 bases separated the two germline ends. Germline-derived CDR1 and CDR2 are GTSNPN and SVGIG (reference sequence).

The material sequenced was peripheral blood. The chain couples TRBV30 to TRBJ1-4; a possible D gene is TRBD1 (6 bases). The clonotype originates from a man aged 55 to 70 with COVID-19, enrolled during active disease. CDR3 DNA: TGTGCCTGGAGGGGGAGTACAGGGACAACTAATGAAAAACTGTTTTTT. This gives the protein CAWRGSTGTTNEKLFF.